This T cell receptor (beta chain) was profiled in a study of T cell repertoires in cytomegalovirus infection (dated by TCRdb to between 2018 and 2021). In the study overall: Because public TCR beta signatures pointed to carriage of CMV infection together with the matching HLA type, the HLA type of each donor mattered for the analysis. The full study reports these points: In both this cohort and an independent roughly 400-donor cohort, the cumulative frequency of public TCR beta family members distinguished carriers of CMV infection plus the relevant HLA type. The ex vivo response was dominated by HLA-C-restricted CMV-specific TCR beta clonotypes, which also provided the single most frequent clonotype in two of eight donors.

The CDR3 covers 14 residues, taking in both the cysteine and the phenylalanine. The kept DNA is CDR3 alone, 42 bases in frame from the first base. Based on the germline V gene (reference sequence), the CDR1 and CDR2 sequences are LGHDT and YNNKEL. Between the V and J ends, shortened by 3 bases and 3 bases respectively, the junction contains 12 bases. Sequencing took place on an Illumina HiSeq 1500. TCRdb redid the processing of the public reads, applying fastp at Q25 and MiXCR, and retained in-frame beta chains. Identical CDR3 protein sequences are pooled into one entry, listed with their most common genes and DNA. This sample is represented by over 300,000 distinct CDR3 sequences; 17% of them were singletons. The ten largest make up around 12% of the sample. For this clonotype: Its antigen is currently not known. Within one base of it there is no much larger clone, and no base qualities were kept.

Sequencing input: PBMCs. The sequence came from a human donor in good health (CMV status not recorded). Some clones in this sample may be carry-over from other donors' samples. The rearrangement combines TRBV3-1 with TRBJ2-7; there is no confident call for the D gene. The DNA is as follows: TGTGCCAGCAGCCAGATTGACGAATACTACGAGCAGTACTTC. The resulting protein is CASSQIDEYYEQYF.